This TCR beta chain was identified in a study of blood T cell repertoires in COVID-19. Authors' methods: From reference gene primer amplification, estimates of nucleated cell counts were derived. Profiled with immunoSEQ multiplex PCR; TCRdb holds only in-frame clones, not every one. Clonal size and the V and J genes are those of that table, whereas D and trimming came from the DNA. The data show over 85,000 clones, with more than 85% seen just once and 3% held by the top ten. Germline CDR1 reads SGHVS; CDR2 reads FQNEAQ. V dropped 7 bases and J dropped 8; count of bases not matched to a gene: 15. This CDR3 has 15 residues.

The sequencing sample was made of peripheral blood. This chain links TRBV7-8 with TRBJ1-1, with 8 bases lining up with TRBD1. This TCR came from a man aged 50-59 years with active or convalescent COVID-19. CDR3 region: CASKRNRGAELEAFF. The CDR3 DNA reads as TGTGCCAGCAAACGTAACAGGGGGGCCGAACTGGAAGCTTTCTTT.